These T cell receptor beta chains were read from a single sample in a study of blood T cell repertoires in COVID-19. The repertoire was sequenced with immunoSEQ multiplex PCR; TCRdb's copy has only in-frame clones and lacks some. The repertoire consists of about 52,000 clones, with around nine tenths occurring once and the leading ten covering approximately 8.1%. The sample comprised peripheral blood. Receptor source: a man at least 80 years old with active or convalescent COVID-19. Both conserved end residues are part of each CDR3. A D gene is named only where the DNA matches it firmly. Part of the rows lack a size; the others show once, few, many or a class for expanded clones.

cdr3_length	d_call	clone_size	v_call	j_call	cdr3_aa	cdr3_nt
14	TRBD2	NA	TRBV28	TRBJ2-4	CASSWDGGATIQYF	TGTGCCAGCAGTTGGGACGGGGGGGCTACAATTCAGTACTTC
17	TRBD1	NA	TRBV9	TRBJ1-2	CASSPHSGDSGPYGYTF	TGTGCCAGCAGCCCTCATTCTGGGGACAGCGGGCCCTATGGCTACACCTTC
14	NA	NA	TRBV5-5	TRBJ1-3	CASSSGPGGNTIYF	TGTGCCAGCAGCTCAGGGCCCGGGGGAAACACCATATATTTT
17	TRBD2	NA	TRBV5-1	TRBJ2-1	CASVSSGGGRSVNEQFF	TGCGCCAGCGTTTCCAGCGGGGGGGGCCGTAGTGTAAATGAGCAGTTCTTC
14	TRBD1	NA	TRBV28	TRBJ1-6	CASLNAGGFSPLHF	TGTGCCAGCCTGAACGCAGGGGGATTTTCACCCCTCCACTTT
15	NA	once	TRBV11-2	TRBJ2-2	CASSRQGFNTGELFF	TGTGCCAGCAGCCGCCAGGGGTTTAACACCGGGGAGCTGTTTTTT
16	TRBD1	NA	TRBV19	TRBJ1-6	CASSIGGTVNNSPLHF	TGTGCCAGTAGTATAGGCGGGACAGTAAATAATTCACCCCTCCACTTT
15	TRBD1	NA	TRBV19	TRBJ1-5	CASSLGQGRNQPQHF	TGTGCCAGTAGCCTTGGACAGGGGAGAAATCAGCCCCAGCATTTT
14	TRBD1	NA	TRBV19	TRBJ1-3	CASSTDRGGNTIYF	TGTGCCAGTAGTACCGACAGGGGTGGAAACACCATATATTTT
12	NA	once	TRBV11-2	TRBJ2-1	CASSPGSDEQFF	TGTGCCAGCAGCCCCGGGAGCGATGAGCAGTTCTTC
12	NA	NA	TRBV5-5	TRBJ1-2	CASSLREGGYTF	TGTGCCAGCAGCCTCAGGGAGGGAGGCTACACCTTC
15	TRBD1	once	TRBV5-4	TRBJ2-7	CASSLDRGQKDEQYF	TGTGCCAGCAGCTTGGACAGGGGGCAAAAAGACGAGCAGTACTTC
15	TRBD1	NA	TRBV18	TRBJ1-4	CASSPIPGQDEKLFF	TGTGCCAGCTCACCTATCCCGGGACAGGACGAAAAACTGTTTTTT
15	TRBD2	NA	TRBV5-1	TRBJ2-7	CASSRRAGATYEQYF	TGCGCCAGCAGCAGGAGAGCGGGGGCAACCTACGAGCAGTACTTC
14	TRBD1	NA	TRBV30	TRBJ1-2	CAWSVGDRTNGYTF	TGTGCCTGGAGTGTAGGGGACAGGACAAATGGCTACACCTTC
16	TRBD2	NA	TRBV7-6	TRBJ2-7	CASSNVGGSRSYEQYF	TGTGCCAGCAGCAACGTGGGCGGGAGTCGGTCCTACGAGCAGTACTTC
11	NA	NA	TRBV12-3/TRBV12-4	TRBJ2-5	CASTLEGTQYF	TGTGCCAGCACCCTCGAGGGGACCCAGTACTTC
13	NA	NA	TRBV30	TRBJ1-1	CAWSSQGYTEAFF	TGTGCCTGGAGTAGTCAGGGGTACACTGAAGCTTTCTTT
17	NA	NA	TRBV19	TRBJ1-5	CASSLDPQGSIPQPQHF	TGTGCCAGTAGTCTTGACCCTCAGGGGAGCATTCCTCAGCCCCAGCATTTT
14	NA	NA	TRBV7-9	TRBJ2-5	CASSHDRDQETQYF	TGTGCCAGCAGCCATGACAGAGACCAAGAGACCCAGTACTTC
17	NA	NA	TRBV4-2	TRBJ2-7	CASSQARGAGEIYEQYF	TGTGCCAGCAGCCAGGCTCGGGGGGCGGGAGAGATCTACGAGCAGTACTTC
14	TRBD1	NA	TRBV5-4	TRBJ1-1	CASSNPTGFTEAFF	TGTGCCAGCAGCAACCCGACAGGGTTCACTGAAGCTTTCTTT
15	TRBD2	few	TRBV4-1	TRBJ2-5	CASSRQAGRAETQYF	TGCGCCAGCAGCAGGCAAGCGGGGAGGGCTGAGACCCAGTACTTC
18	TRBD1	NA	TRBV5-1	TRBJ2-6	CASSWGTGGGSGANVLTF	TGCGCCAGCAGCTGGGGGACAGGGGGAGGATCTGGGGCCAACGTCCTGACTTTC
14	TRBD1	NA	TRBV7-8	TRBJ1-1	CASSLQGASTEAFF	TGTGCCAGCAGCTTGCAGGGGGCAAGCACTGAAGCTTTCTTT
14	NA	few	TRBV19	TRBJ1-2	CASSPRRGNYGYTF	TGTGCCAGTAGCCCCCGGCGAGGGAACTATGGCTACACCTTC
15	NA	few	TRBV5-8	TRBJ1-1	CASSPLLTVGTEAFF	TGTGCCAGCAGCCCACTACTAACGGTGGGCACTGAAGCTTTCTTT
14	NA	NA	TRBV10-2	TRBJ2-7	CASGALSGDVEQYF	TGCGCCAGCGGGGCACTCTCAGGGGATGTCGAGCAGTACTTC
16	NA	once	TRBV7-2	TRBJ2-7	CASSANSAQISYEQYF	TGTGCCAGCAGCGCTAATAGTGCCCAAATCTCCTACGAGCAGTACTTC
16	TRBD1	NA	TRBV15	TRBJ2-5	CATSRAFLDRTETQYF	TGTGCCACCAGCAGAGCCTTTCTGGACAGGACGGAGACCCAGTACTTC
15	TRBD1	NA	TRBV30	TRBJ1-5	CAWGGSDRVDQPQHF	TGTGCCTGGGGGGGATCGGACAGGGTGGATCAGCCCCAGCATTTT
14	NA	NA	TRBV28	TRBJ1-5	CASRTGQVNQPQHF	TGTGCCAGCAGAACTGGGCAGGTCAATCAGCCCCAGCATTTT
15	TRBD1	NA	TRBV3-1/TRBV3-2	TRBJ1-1	CASSQGQGAPAEAFF	TGTGCCAGCAGCCAAGGTCAGGGGGCGCCGGCTGAAGCTTTCTTT
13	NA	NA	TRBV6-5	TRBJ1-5	CAISGTRNQPQHF	TGTGCCATCTCCGGGACACGCAATCAGCCCCAGCATTTT
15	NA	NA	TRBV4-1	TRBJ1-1	CASSQISAILSEAFF	TGCGCCAGCAGCCAAATCTCCGCGATACTTTCTGAAGCTTTCTTT
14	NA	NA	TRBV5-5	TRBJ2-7	CASSLTPGDHEQYF	TGTGCCAGCAGCTTGACCCCAGGGGACCACGAGCAGTACTTC
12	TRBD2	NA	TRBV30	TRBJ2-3	CAWKAGGDTQYF	TGTGCCTGGAAGGCGGGGGGGGATACGCAGTATTTT
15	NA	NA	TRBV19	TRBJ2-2	CASSIGATGSGELFF	TGTGCCAGTAGTATAGGGGCCACCGGTTCCGGGGAGCTGTTTTTT
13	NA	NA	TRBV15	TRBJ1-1	CATSRDRGSPAFF	TGTGCCACCAGCAGAGATCGAGGTTCACCGGCTTTCTTT
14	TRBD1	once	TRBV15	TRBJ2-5	CATSRDTGDETQYF	TGTGCCACCAGCAGGGATACAGGGGACGAGACCCAGTACTTC
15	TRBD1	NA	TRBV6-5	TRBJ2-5	CASSTGTGQSETQYF	TGTGCCAGCAGTACAGGGACAGGGCAGAGTGAGACCCAGTACTTC
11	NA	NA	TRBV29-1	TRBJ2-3	CSVTNTDTQYF	TGCAGCGTTACTAACACAGATACGCAGTATTTT
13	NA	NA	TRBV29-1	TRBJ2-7	CSVELAPPGVRYF	TGCAGCGTTGAATTGGCACCTCCGGGGGTTCGGTACTTC
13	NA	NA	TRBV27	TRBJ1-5	CASRAEGRGPQHF	TGTGCCAGCAGGGCAGAGGGGAGGGGGCCCCAGCATTTT
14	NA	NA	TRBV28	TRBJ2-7	CASSSGLEWGEQYF	TGTGCCAGCAGTTCCGGACTGGAGTGGGGCGAGCAGTACTTC
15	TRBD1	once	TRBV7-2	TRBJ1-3	CASSATGGGGNTIYF	TGTGCCAGCAGCGCCACAGGGGGCGGTGGAAACACCATATATTTT
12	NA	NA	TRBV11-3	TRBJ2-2	CASSSRTGELFF	TGTGCCAGCAGCTCGAGGACCGGGGAGCTGTTTTTT
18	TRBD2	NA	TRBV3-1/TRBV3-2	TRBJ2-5	CASSQSLAGGVHVETQYF	TGTGCCAGCAGCCAAAGTCTAGCGGGGGGGGTACATGTAGAGACCCAGTACTTC
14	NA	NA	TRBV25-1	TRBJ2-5	CASRASTAQETQYF	TGTGCCAGCAGGGCTTCGACAGCACAAGAGACCCAGTACTTC
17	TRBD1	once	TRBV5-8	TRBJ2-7	CASSLAAGQGVPYEQYF	TGTGCCAGCAGCTTGGCCGCAGGACAGGGGGTTCCCTACGAGCAGTACTTC